This record concerns one T cell receptor beta chain sequence. The source of the sample is a study of blood T cell repertoires in COVID-19. On the study more broadly: Whether acute or convalescent, the COVID-19 samples came from the United States, Italy and Spain.

The germline V gene encodes CDR1 LNHDA and CDR2 SQIVND (reference sequence). The junction had 4 bases not matched to a gene; V was cut back by 5 bases and J by 3 bases. The CDR3 runs 14 residues. In the authors' methods: Amplified reference gene primers provided the basis for estimating nucleated cell counts. Method: immunoSEQ multiplex PCR; TCRdb's copy keeps in-frame clones and lacks some. The DNA gave D and trimming, while V, J and clone size come from that table. Altogether about 300,000 clones are present, about 87% being singletons, with the ten largest covering under 2%. The V and J genes are TRBV19 and TRBJ2-7; 10 bases are shared with TRBD2. The sample comprised peripheral blood. The sequence came from a woman in her twenties or thirties with COVID-19, enrolled during active disease. CDR3 sequence (DNA): TGTGCCAGTAGTCCCTCTAGCGGGGGCTACGAGCAGTACTTC. It yields the protein CASSPSSGGYEQYF.